This T cell receptor beta chain derives from a study of T cells in Graves' hyperthyroidism and ophthalmopathy. Template material for amplifying TCR beta CDR3 regions consisted of RNA transcripts. HTBI primers were employed in a first-round RT-PCR of the TCR CDR3. TCRdb passed the multiplex PCR reads through MiXCR, listing each CDR3 protein once. The sample yields 500,000 to 650,000 distinct CDR3 sequences, roughly 17% seen once. This clonotype appeared many times. This clonotype originated in a woman under 30 with Graves' ophthalmopathy. The specimen sequenced was blood.

This CDR3 reads CASSFGTGNTGELFF. In DNA, the CDR3 is TGTGCCAGCAGTTTCGGGACAGGTAACACCGGGGAGCTGTTTTTT. The chain combines TRBV12-3 or TRBV12-4 with TRBJ2-2; 8 bases fit TRBD1. V was pared by 3 bases and J by 2 bases, with 2 bases of the junction left unmatched. This CDR3 contains 15 residues.